Listed below are T cell receptor beta chains from one sample, sequenced in a study of Ad26.COV2.S vaccination and SARS-CoV-2 variants. Repertoires were generated with immunoSEQ multiplex PCR, while TCRdb's copy carries only in-frame clones and drops some. The profile shows around 450,000 clones, nearly 90% of them singletons. Sequenced here: peripheral blood, sampled in a trial of Ad26.COV2.S vaccine versus placebo. These receptors were obtained from a person between 18 and 65 years old who received the Ad26.COV2.S COVID-19 vaccine or a placebo. CDR3s include the opening cysteine and the closing phenylalanine or tryptophan. The D gene is left open where the match is weak. Not every row has a clone size; where given, it reads once, few, many or a size class.

V gene: TRBV9; J gene: TRBJ2-6; D gene: NA; clone size: NA; CDR3 protein: CASSALPSGANVLTF; CDR3 DNA: TGTGCCAGCAGCGCTCTCCCCTCTGGGGCCAACGTCCTGACTTTC
V gene: TRBV25-1; J gene: TRBJ2-1; D gene: TRBD2; clone size: NA; CDR3 protein: CASSGKRESYNEQFF; CDR3 DNA: TGTGCCAGCAGTGGCAAGCGGGAGTCCTACAATGAGCAGTTCTTC
V gene: TRBV7-7; J gene: TRBJ2-1; D gene: NA; clone size: NA; CDR3 protein: CASSSGLIDNEQFF; CDR3 DNA: TGTGCTAGCAGCTCGGGACTCATAGACAATGAGCAGTTCTTC
V gene: TRBV6-5; J gene: TRBJ1-1; D gene: NA; clone size: NA; CDR3 protein: CASSSRGRPGTGAFF; CDR3 DNA: TGTGCCAGCAGTTCTCGAGGGCGTCCGGGGACTGGGGCTTTCTTT
V gene: TRBV19; J gene: TRBJ1-6; D gene: TRBD1; clone size: NA; CDR3 protein: CASSIGTGVLSPLHF; CDR3 DNA: TGTGCCAGTAGTATTGGTACAGGGGTTTTATCACCCCTCCACTTT
V gene: TRBV7-8; J gene: TRBJ2-7; D gene: TRBD2; clone size: NA; CDR3 protein: CASSRGGAYEQYF; CDR3 DNA: TGTGCCAGCAGCCGCGGGGGGGCCTACGAGCAGTACTTC
V gene: TRBV7-2; J gene: TRBJ2-4; D gene: NA; clone size: NA; CDR3 protein: CASSPRAGADIQYF; CDR3 DNA: TGTGCCAGCAGCCCACGGGCCGGGGCCGACATTCAGTACTTC
V gene: TRBV7-6; J gene: TRBJ1-1; D gene: NA; clone size: NA; CDR3 protein: CASSRRTENTEAFF; CDR3 DNA: TGTGCCAGCAGCCGGAGGACAGAGAACACTGAAGCTTTCTTT
V gene: TRBV2; J gene: TRBJ1-1; D gene: NA; clone size: NA; CDR3 protein: CASTWSFREAFF; CDR3 DNA: TGTGCCAGCACCTGGTCATTCCGAGAAGCTTTCTTT
V gene: TRBV6-7; J gene: TRBJ2-7; D gene: TRBD2; clone size: NA; CDR3 protein: CASSYSIKNPLPSGGPPSYEQYF; CDR3 DNA: TGTGCCAGCAGTTACTCGATTAAGAACCCCCTCCCTAGCGGGGGTCCGCCCTCCTACGAGCAGTACTTC
V gene: TRBV12-3/TRBV12-4; J gene: TRBJ2-4; D gene: TRBD1; clone size: NA; CDR3 protein: CASSRSRGYRYF; CDR3 DNA: TGTGCCAGCAGTCGAAGCAGGGGGTATCGGTACTTC
V gene: TRBV16; J gene: TRBJ2-3; D gene: NA; clone size: NA; CDR3 protein: CASSQIETTDTQYF; CDR3 DNA: TGTGCCAGCAGCCAAATTGAGACCACAGATACGCAGTATTTT
V gene: TRBV4-2; J gene: TRBJ1-6; D gene: NA; clone size: NA; CDR3 protein: CASSLGAGSPLHF; CDR3 DNA: TGTGCCAGCAGCCTCGGTGCCGGTTCACCCCTCCACTTT
V gene: TRBV5-5; J gene: TRBJ2-6; D gene: TRBD1; clone size: once; CDR3 protein: CASSFTGERRGANVLTF; CDR3 DNA: TGTGCCAGCAGCTTCACAGGGGAACGACGAGGGGCCAACGTCCTGACTTTC
V gene: TRBV7-9; J gene: TRBJ2-1; D gene: NA; clone size: NA; CDR3 protein: CASSLVDNEQFF; CDR3 DNA: TGTGCCAGCAGCTTAGTCGACAATGAGCAGTTCTTC
V gene: TRBV28; J gene: TRBJ2-7; D gene: NA; clone size: NA; CDR3 protein: CASSPRAGYEQYF; CDR3 DNA: TGTGCCAGCAGCCCGAGGGCAGGCTACGAGCAGTACTTC
V gene: TRBV9; J gene: TRBJ2-1; D gene: TRBD2; clone size: NA; CDR3 protein: CASSVVTSGIGVDEQFF; CDR3 DNA: TGTGCCAGCAGCGTAGTGACTAGCGGGATTGGTGTGGATGAGCAGTTCTTC
V gene: TRBV7-9; J gene: TRBJ2-2; D gene: TRBD2; clone size: NA; CDR3 protein: CASTSSGGTGELFF; CDR3 DNA: TGTGCCAGCACCTCCAGCGGGGGCACCGGGGAGCTGTTTTTT
V gene: TRBV30; J gene: TRBJ2-3; D gene: NA; clone size: NA; CDR3 protein: CAWSAGGVSTDTQYF; CDR3 DNA: TGTGCCTGGAGTGCGGGCGGGGTAAGCACAGATACGCAGTATTTT
V gene: TRBV28; J gene: TRBJ1-3; D gene: NA; clone size: once; CDR3 protein: CASSLGSLSGNTIYF; CDR3 DNA: TGTGCCAGCAGTTTGGGGAGCCTCTCTGGAAACACCATATATTTT
V gene: TRBV6-2/TRBV6-3; J gene: TRBJ1-3; D gene: NA; clone size: NA; CDR3 protein: CASSWGGIAGNTIYF; CDR3 DNA: TGTGCCAGCAGTTGGGGAGGAATCGCTGGAAACACCATATATTTT
V gene: TRBV5-1; J gene: TRBJ2-1; D gene: TRBD2; clone size: NA; CDR3 protein: CASSLGSGSISEQFF; CDR3 DNA: TGCGCCAGCAGCTTGGGAAGCGGGAGCATAAGTGAGCAGTTCTTC
V gene: TRBV21-1; J gene: TRBJ2-1; D gene: NA; clone size: NA; CDR3 protein: CASSKGLAGKGRQFF; CDR3 DNA: TGTGCCAGCAGCAAAGGACTAGCGGGAAAGGGGAGGCAGTTCTTC
V gene: TRBV27; J gene: TRBJ1-3; D gene: TRBD1; clone size: NA; CDR3 protein: CATRGAGGNTIYF; CDR3 DNA: TGTGCCACCAGGGGGGCGGGGGGAAACACCATATATTTT
V gene: TRBV20-1; J gene: TRBJ1-5; D gene: TRBD1; clone size: NA; CDR3 protein: CSASSQGARQHF; CDR3 DNA: TGCAGTGCTAGTAGTCAGGGGGCGCGCCAGCATTTT
V gene: TRBV2; J gene: TRBJ1-5; D gene: TRBD1; clone size: NA; CDR3 protein: CASSQTGGNQPQHF; CDR3 DNA: TGTGCCAGCAGCCAGACAGGGGGCAATCAGCCCCAGCATTTT
V gene: TRBV4-2; J gene: TRBJ2-2; D gene: TRBD1; clone size: NA; CDR3 protein: CASKGTGIAGELFF; CDR3 DNA: TGTGCCAGCAAAGGGACAGGGATCGCTGGGGAGCTGTTTTTT
V gene: TRBV23-1; J gene: TRBJ2-7; D gene: NA; clone size: NA; CDR3 protein: CASTQENPRRGSSYEQYF; CDR3 DNA: TGCGCCAGCACCCAGGAGAACCCCCGGCGCGGAAGCTCCTACGAGCAGTACTTC
V gene: TRBV2; J gene: TRBJ1-1; D gene: NA; clone size: NA; CDR3 protein: CASSGQFNTEAFF; CDR3 DNA: TGTGCCAGCAGTGGACAGTTTAACACTGAAGCTTTCTTT
V gene: TRBV11-2; J gene: TRBJ2-1; D gene: TRBD2; clone size: NA; CDR3 protein: CASSLGLAGGEFF; CDR3 DNA: TGTGCCAGCAGCTTAGGGCTAGCGGGCGGGGAGTTCTTC
V gene: TRBV5-4; J gene: TRBJ2-5; D gene: NA; clone size: NA; CDR3 protein: CASSLAGGEETQYF; CDR3 DNA: TGTGCCAGCAGCTTGGCGGGCGGGGAAGAGACCCAGTACTTC
V gene: TRBV28; J gene: TRBJ2-1; D gene: NA; clone size: NA; CDR3 protein: CASRIISRDGNEQFF; CDR3 DNA: TGTGCCAGCAGGATAATAAGCCGGGATGGCAATGAGCAGTTCTTC
V gene: TRBV7-9; J gene: TRBJ2-6; D gene: NA; clone size: NA; CDR3 protein: CASSSTGDSGANVLTF; CDR3 DNA: TGTGCCAGCAGCTCAACAGGAGACTCTGGGGCCAACGTCCTGACTTTC